This T cell receptor (beta chain) originates from a study of post-analysis software for immune sequencing data. For the study at large: Both relapsing-remitting and secondary progressive multiple sclerosis featured among the disease courses, as did progressive-relapsing multiple sclerosis. Whole-study findings and limits: In patients, TRBV5-6, TRBV5-1 and TRBV20-1 belonged to four or five TRBV segments found more frequently than in controls. F measure clustering grouped samples strongly by preparation batch.

Trimming removed 6 bases at V and 4 bases at J, with 9 bases between. CDR3 length: 12 amino acids. CDR1 and CDR2 (germline): KGHSH, LQKENI. Built from TCR beta cDNA, the libraries had unique molecular identifiers in them. About 500,000 cDNA molecules were obtained from roughly 1.1 to 9.2 million T cells. TCRdb independently ran MiXCR on the PCR reads; one entry per CDR3 protein. This sample yields about 540,000 distinct CDR3 sequences, of which around 36% are seen a single time; about 6% belongs to the top ten. Regarding this clonotype: What it binds is unknown.

The sequencing sample was made of blood. The receptor's source is a girl under 18 with multiple sclerosis. V usage is TRBV18 and J usage is TRBJ2-5; D remains unclear. This CDR3 reads CASSMSAETQYF. The DNA for the CDR3 is TGTGCCAGCTCGATGAGTGCAGAGACCCAGTACTTC.